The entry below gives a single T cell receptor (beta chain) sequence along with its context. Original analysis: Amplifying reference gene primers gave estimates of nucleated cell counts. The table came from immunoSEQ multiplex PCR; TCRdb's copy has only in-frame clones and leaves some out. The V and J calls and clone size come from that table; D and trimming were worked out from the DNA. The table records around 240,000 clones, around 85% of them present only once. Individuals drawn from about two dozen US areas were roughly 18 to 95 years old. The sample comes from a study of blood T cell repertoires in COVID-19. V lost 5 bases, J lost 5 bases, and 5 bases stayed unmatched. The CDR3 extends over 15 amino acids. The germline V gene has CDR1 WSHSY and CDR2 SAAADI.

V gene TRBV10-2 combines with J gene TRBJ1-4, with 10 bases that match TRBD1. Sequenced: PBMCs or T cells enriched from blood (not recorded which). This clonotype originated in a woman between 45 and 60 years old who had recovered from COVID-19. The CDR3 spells CASSPGQGGNEKLFF. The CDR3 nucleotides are TGCGCCAGCAGTCCCGGACAGGGGGGGAATGAAAAACTGTTTTTT.